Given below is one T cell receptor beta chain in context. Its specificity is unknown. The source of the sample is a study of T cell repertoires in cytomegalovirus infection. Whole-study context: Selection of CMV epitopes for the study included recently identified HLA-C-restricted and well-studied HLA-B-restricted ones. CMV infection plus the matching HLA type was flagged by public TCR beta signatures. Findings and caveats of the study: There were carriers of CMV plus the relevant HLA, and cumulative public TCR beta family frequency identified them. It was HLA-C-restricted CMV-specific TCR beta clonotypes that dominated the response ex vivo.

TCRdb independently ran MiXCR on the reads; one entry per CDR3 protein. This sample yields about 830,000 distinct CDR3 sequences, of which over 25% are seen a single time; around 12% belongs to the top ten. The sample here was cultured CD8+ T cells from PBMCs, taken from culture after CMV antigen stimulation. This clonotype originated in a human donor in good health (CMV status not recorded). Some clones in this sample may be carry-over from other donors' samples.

This CDR3 reads CASRTGLETQYF. CDR3 nucleotides: TGTGCCAGCCGGACAGGCCTAGAGACCCAGTACTTC. The V gene is TRBV7-9, the J gene TRBJ2-5, with TRBD1 identical over 7 bases. The V and J ends lost 8 bases and 4 bases, in that order; junction bases with no gene match: 4. This CDR3 spans 12 amino acids. Germline values: CDR1 SEHNR, CDR2 FQNEAQ (reference sequence). Using reference TRBV7-9 and TRBJ2-5 for the parts outside the CDR3, the full variable domain is DTGVSQNPRHKITKRGQNVTFRCDPISEHNRLYWYRQTLGQGPEFLTYFQNEAQLEKSRLLSDRFSAERPKGSFSTLEIQRTEQGDSAMYLCASRTGLETQYFGPGTRLLVL.